This entry is about one T cell receptor (beta chain). The sample belongs to a study of blood T cell repertoires in COVID-19. Study information: Both acute and convalescent COVID-19 samples were obtained from the United States, Italy and Spain.

Clones were read by immunoSEQ multiplex PCR, and TCRdb kept only the in-frame ones, dropping some. The data show over 60,000 clones, 82% seen once. The receptor comes from a human donor in a cohort sampled during active COVID-19. The sequencing input was peripheral blood.

CDR3 protein: CASSYASRGEQFF. The CDR3 DNA follows: TGTGCCAGCAGTTACGCTAGTAGGGGTGAGCAGTTCTTC. The chain links TRBV6-5 to TRBJ2-1; possibly TRBD1 for D (5 bases). CDR3 length equals 13 residues. Germline V gene lookup returns CDR1 MNHEY and CDR2 SVGAGI. V was clipped by 2 bases and J by 9 bases, with 11 bases between them.